This T cell receptor beta chain stems from a study of OX40 agonist ivuxolimab in advanced cancers. Whole-study results and caveats: At 0.1 to 3.0 mg/kg, CD4+ and CD8+ blood T cells expanded clonally by week 6.

As concerns this clone: Its antigen is not known.

This table comes from immunoSEQ multiplex PCR, and its TCRdb copy is limited to in-frame clones, with some not included. The sample carries about 16,000 clones, roughly 90% recorded once. There are 17 residues in the CDR3. Germline loops: CDR1 MNHEY, CDR2 SMNVEV (reference sequence). Trimming stripped 7 bases from V and 2 bases from J, with 23 bases between. Patients with a history of autoimmune disease or on systemic immunosuppression were excluded. Peripheral blood came from all dose cohorts at three timepoints. This material consisted of CD4+ or CD8+ T cells sorted from blood, taken in a trial of the OX40 agonist ivuxolimab. This clonotype originated in an adult with an advanced solid tumor such as melanoma, head and neck, liver or kidney cancer. V and J are TRBV27 and TRBJ1-2; TRBD1 is a possible D gene (6 bases). The CDR3 nucleotides read TGTGCCAGCACTCGCTCCCAAGGGGGGACTGCAAACTATGGCTACACCTTC. Encoded protein: CASTRSQGGTANYGYTF.